These T cell receptor beta chains were read from a single sample in a study of CD8 T cells in Susac syndrome. MiXCR, applied by TCRdb to the immunoSEQ multiplex PCR reads, yields one record per CDR3 protein. This sample has about 280,000 distinct CDR3 sequences; roughly 84% occur once, and the top ten carry approximately 0.11%. Material for sequencing was CD8+ T cells from PBMCs. These TCRs come from a human donor with multiple sclerosis. The CDR3 runs from the conserved cysteine through the conserved F or W. D genes are given only for firm matches. Some rows have no size entry. The others give once, few or many, or a class for an expanded clone.

j_gene | abundance | v_gene | d_gene | CDR3nt | CDR3aa
TRBJ2-5 | - | TRBV20-1 | TRBD2 | TGCAGTGCCCGATCTAGCGGGAGGGCCGAGGAGACCCAGTACTTC | CSARSSGRAEETQYF
TRBJ1-3 | - | TRBV3-1 | - | TGTGCCAGCAGCCTAACAAAGCCGGACGGAAGATCTGGAAACACCATATATTTT | CASSLTKPDGRSGNTIYF
TRBJ1-6 | - | TRBV28 | - | TGTGCCAGCACTACATTCGGCTGGGGGCGGAATATTTCACCCCTCCACTTT | CASTTFGWGRNISPLHF
TRBJ2-1 | few | TRBV12-3/TRBV12-4 | TRBD1 | TGTGCCAGCAGCAAGGGACAGATCAATGAGCAGTTCTTC | CASSKGQINEQFF
TRBJ2-7 | few | TRBV7-6 | TRBD1 | TGTGCCAGCAGCCTCCGGACAGGCTCCTACGAGCAGTACTTC | CASSLRTGSYEQYF
TRBJ2-2 | - | TRBV2 | - | TGTGCCCTCAGGAGGGGCTCCTCCACCGGGGAGCTGTTTTTT | CALRRGSSTGELFF
TRBJ1-2 | - | TRBV28 | - | TGTGCCAGCAGCTTTCAACGACGCGACTGGGATGGCTACACCTTC | CASSFQRRDWDGYTF
TRBJ1-6 | once | TRBV12-3/TRBV12-4 | - | TGTGCCAGCAGTCCCCGGGATGGCAATTCACCCCTCCACTTT | CASSPRDGNSPLHF
TRBJ2-1 | - | TRBV27 | - | TGTGCCAGCCGGCGGGGCTCGCCCTACAATGAGCAGTTCTTC | CASRRGSPYNEQFF
TRBJ1-5 | - | TRBV28 | - | TGTGCCAGCAGTGAGGGGATCCAGCCCCAGCATTTT | CASSEGIQPQHF
TRBJ2-3 | - | TRBV24-1 | TRBD2 | TGTGCCACCAGTGACCCGGGACTAGCGGGAAGGCCAGATACGCAGTATTTT | CATSDPGLAGRPDTQYF
TRBJ2-7 | once | TRBV5-4 | TRBD1 | TGTGCCAGCAGCTCACAACATGGAACCGGGACAGGATCCTACGAGCAGTACTTC | CASSSQHGTGTGSYEQYF
TRBJ1-1 | - | TRBV6-2/TRBV6-3 | - | TGTGCCAGCAGTATGGGGACTGAAGCTTTCTTT | CASSMGTEAFF
TRBJ1-4 | - | TRBV25-1 | - | TGTGCCAGCAGTGAATGGTCGGCAGGCCCTAATGAAAAACTGTTTTTT | CASSEWSAGPNEKLFF
TRBJ1-1 | - | TRBV5-1 | - | TGCGCCAGCAGCTTGGATCCGGGAGTGGTCACTGAAGCTTTCTTT | CASSLDPGVVTEAFF
TRBJ2-7 | - | TRBV27 | - | TGTGCCAGCAGTTTAGCCAGGATCTACGAGCAGTACTTC | CASSLARIYEQYF
TRBJ2-1 | - | TRBV29-1 | - | TGCAGCGTTGAAGGTGTCAAGAGCTCCTACAATGAGCAGTTCTTC | CSVEGVKSSYNEQFF
TRBJ2-3 | - | TRBV12-3/TRBV12-4 | - | TGTGCCAGCAGTTTTCTGGGAGTCGGAGATACGCAGTATTTT | CASSFLGVGDTQYF
TRBJ2-3 | - | TRBV19 | - | TGTGCCAGTAGTATAGGAATAGGGACTACAGATACGCAGTATTTT | CASSIGIGTTDTQYF
TRBJ2-1 | - | TRBV27 | - | TGTGCCAGCAGCTTCGACGGAGGGGGATTAAATGAGCAGTTCTTC | CASSFDGGGLNEQFF
TRBJ1-1 | - | TRBV2 | - | TGTGCCAGCCCCTCCCGGGCTGAAGCTTTCTTT | CASPSRAEAFF
TRBJ1-2 | - | TRBV12-3/TRBV12-4 | - | TGTGCCAGCAGCGTACAGGGTCTGGCCTATGGCTACACCTTC | CASSVQGLAYGYTF
TRBJ1-5 | - | TRBV19 | - | TGTGTCAGTAATCGCCAGGGAGCTCAGCCCCAGCATTTT | CVSNRQGAQPQHF
TRBJ2-7 | few | TRBV11-1 | - | TGTGCCAGCAGCTTAACGCAGGGAGGCGAGCAGTACTTC | CASSLTQGGEQYF
TRBJ1-2 | - | TRBV9 | TRBD1 | TGTGCCAGCAGCGGGGGACAGGGGATGGAGAATAACTATGGCTACACCTTC | CASSGGQGMENNYGYTF
TRBJ1-1 | few | TRBV2 | - | TGTGCCAGTGGGGGGGCTGAAGCTTTCTTT | CASGGAEAFF
TRBJ2-1 | - | TRBV4-1 | TRBD2 | TGCGCCAGCAGCCAACGCGCTAGCGGAACCTACAATGAGCAGTTCTTC | CASSQRASGTYNEQFF
TRBJ2-4 | - | TRBV6-1 | TRBD2 | TGTGCCAGCAGCAAAGGACTAGCGGAGGTGGGTTGGGACAAAAACATTCAGTACTTC | CASSKGLAEVGWDKNIQYF
TRBJ2-1 | - | TRBV20-1 | - | TGCAGTGCTAGAGTCCGCCTAGCAGGGGCCAATGAGCAGTTCTTC | CSARVRLAGANEQFF
TRBJ1-2 | - | TRBV9 | TRBD1 | TGTGCCAGCAGCGTATCCGACAGGGATGCTAACTATGGCTACACCTTC | CASSVSDRDANYGYTF
TRBJ2-3 | - | TRBV25-1 | - | TGTGCCAGCAGTCGCCGCGCAGATACGCAGTATTTT | CASSRRADTQYF
TRBJ2-7 | - | TRBV7-8 | - | TGTGCCAGCAGCTACCGGGACTCCCTTTGGGGCCACGAGCAGTACTTC | CASSYRDSLWGHEQYF
TRBJ2-1 | - | TRBV5-6 | - | TGTGCCAGCAGGCGGGACACCCACAATGAGCAGTTCTTC | CASRRDTHNEQFF
TRBJ2-7 | - | TRBV12-3/TRBV12-4 | TRBD1 | TGTGCCAGCAGCGGCTACAGGGGGACCTACGAGCAGTACTTC | CASSGYRGTYEQYF
TRBJ1-2 | - | TRBV4-1 | TRBD1 | TGCGCCAGCAGCCTGGACAGGGGTAAGGAGTACACCTTC | CASSLDRGKEYTF
TRBJ2-2 | - | TRBV4-1 | TRBD1 | TGCGCCAGCAGCTTTCGGACAGGGGGCTACACCGGGGAGCTGTTTTTT | CASSFRTGGYTGELFF
TRBJ2-2 | - | TRBV6-1 | - | TGTGCCAGCACTAGTTCCACCGGGGAGCTGTTTTTT | CASTSSTGELFF
TRBJ2-7 | - | TRBV27 | - | TGTGCCAGCAGTCGGAAGGAGCCCTACGAGCAGTACTTC | CASSRKEPYEQYF
TRBJ2-2 | - | TRBV6-1 | - | TGTGCCAGCAGCAGGAGGGCGAGAACCGGGGAGCTGTTTTTT | CASSRRARTGELFF